Each of the 21 T cell receptor beta chains below was sequenced from the same sample in a study of T cells in Graves' hyperthyroidism and ophthalmopathy. From RNA transcripts, TCR beta CDR3 regions were amplified. HTBI primers drove first-round RT-PCR of the TCR CDR3. In TCRdb, the multiplex PCR reads were re-called with MiXCR into one record per CDR3 protein. The sample lists about 400,000 distinct CDR3 sequences; more than 20% were seen once. The sequencing sample was made of blood. The receptors derive from a man aged 45-65 years with Graves' hyperthyroidism.

This clonotype was recorded a few times. One end of the junction varies from germline; a read error may be responsible. The chain couples TRBV6-1 to TRBJ1-1; 8 positions match TRBD1. This CDR3 region has 16 residues. Per germline, CDR1 MNHNS and CDR2 SASEGT. The CDR3 spells CACSENSQGALTEAFF. CDR3 bases: TGTGCCTGCAGTGAAAACTCTCAGGGGGCGCTGACTGAAGCTTTCTTT.

The chain couples TRBV27 to TRBJ2-7; 11 bases fit TRBD2. Trimming at V came to 5 bases and at J to 4 bases, leaving 10 bases not matched to a gene. The CDR3 is 16 amino acids. Germline CDR1 MNHEY, CDR2 SMNVEV (reference sequence). For the CDR3, the DNA is TGTGCCAGCAGTAGTTTAGAGGGACTAGCGGAATACGAGCAGTACTTC. Protein: CASSSLEGLAEYEQYF.

The rearrangement links TRBV19 to TRBJ2-2; 7 bases map to TRBD2. Germline V gene sequence: CDR1 LNHDA, CDR2 SQIVND (reference sequence). The CDR3 runs 14 residues. J was trimmed by 1 base and V by 4 bases; bases with no gene match: 0. CDR3 sequence: CASSSGRNTGELFF. CDR3 DNA sequence: TGTGCCAGTAGTAGCGGGAGGAACACCGGGGAGCTGTTTTTT.

Details on this clonotype: It is likely a read error: a sequence one base away is far more abundant. The gene calls are TRBV7-3 and TRBJ2-1; the D gene is possibly TRBD2 (6 bases). The CDR3 is made up of 14 amino acids. V dropped 2 bases and J dropped 7 bases, with 12 bases sitting between them. Per the germline V gene, CDR1 is SGHTA and CDR2 is FQGTGA. This CDR3 reads CASSLGGNGNEQFF. As DNA, the CDR3 is TGTGCCAGCAGCTTAGGCGGGAATGGAAATGAGCAGTTCTTC. The complete variable domain, with remaining parts taken from reference TRBV7-3 and TRBJ2-1, reads GAGVSQTPSNKVTEKGKYVELRCDPISGHTALYWYRQSLGQGPEFLIYFQGTGAADDSGLPNDRFFAVRPEGSVSTLKIQRTERGDSAVYLCASSLGGNGNEQFFGPGTRLTVL.

The sample holds a few counts of this clonotype. The chain has TRBV6-1 and TRBJ1-1; D is undetermined. This CDR3 contains 17 residues. V lost 5 bases, J lost 0 bases, and 19 bases lay in between. Germline CDR1 reads MNHNS; CDR2 reads SASEGT. CDR3 coding DNA: TGTGCCAGCAGTAACTCCCCAGGCATGGCGGTGAACACTGAAGCTTTCTTT. Translating it yields CASSNSPGMAVNTEAFF.

The chain is built from TRBV7-2 and TRBJ1-4; TRBD1 matches 8 bases. The CDR3 sequence is 14 residues long. Germline assignment: CDR1 SGHTA and CDR2 FQGNSA. The J segment lost 7 bases and the V segment lost 5 bases, leaving 6 bases of the junction unmatched. CDR3 sequence: CASSADRVREKLFF. CDR3 DNA: TGTGCCAGCAGCGCGGACAGGGTCCGTGAAAAACTGTTTTTT.

This clonotype has a handful of counts. The J gene is TRBJ2-3, the V gene TRBV5-1, with 15 positions matching TRBD2. The V and J ends lost 4 bases and 0 bases, in that order; junction bases with no gene match: 12. This CDR3 is built from 20 residues. Germline V lookup: CDR1 SGHRS, CDR2 YFSETQ. The CDR3 DNA sequence: TGCGCCAGCAGCGGACCCCCCCCAGGGACTAGCGGGAGGAGCACAGATACGCAGTATTTT. Its translation is CASSGPPPGTSGRSTDTQYF. The variable domain in full, with the rest retrieved from reference TRBV5-1 and TRBJ2-3, is KAGVTQTPRYLIKTRGQQVTLSCSPISGHRSVSWYQQTPGQGLQFLFEYFSETQRNKGNFPGRFSGRQFSNSRSEMNVSTLELGDSALYLCASSGPPPGTSGRSTDTQYFGPGTRLTVL.

This clonotype came up many times. The genes are TRBV27 and TRBJ1-5, with D uncertain. Trimming shortened V by 6 bases and J by 3 bases, and 9 bases separated the two germline ends. Germline lookup yields CDR1 MNHEY and CDR2 SMNVEV (reference sequence). The CDR3 spans 13 residues. CDR3 coding DNA: TGTGCCAGCAGCTTGAGCACCAATCAGCCCCAGCATTTT. The encoded protein is CASSLSTNQPQHF.

Ten or more counts support this clonotype. This chain joins TRBV2 and TRBJ2-1; TRBD2 aligns across 11 bases. The CDR3 has 16 residues. The trim removed 5 bases at V and 3 bases at J, leaving 6 bases unmatched. Germline V lookup: CDR1 SNHLY, CDR2 FYNNEI. As DNA, the CDR3 is TGTGCCAGCAGTTTACGCGGGACTAGCGGCTACAATGAGCAGTTCTTC. It translates to CASSLRGTSGYNEQFF.

Worth noting for this clonotype: A much larger clone lies one base from this, so it may be a read error. The chain combines TRBV28 with TRBJ2-3; 7 bases match TRBD2. The length of the CDR3 is 13 residues. V lost 10 bases to trimming and J lost 2 bases; unmatched junction nucleotides: 6. CDR1 and CDR2 (germline): MDHEN, SYDVKM. CDR3 sequence (DNA): TGTGCCACCCCGGGGGACTACACAGATACGCAGTATTTT. This sequence encodes CATPGDYTDTQYF.

The CDR3 here is CATREYYGYTF. The CDR3 region has the DNA TGTGCCACCAGGGAGTACTATGGCTACACCTTC. The chain has TRBV27 and TRBJ1-2; maybe TRBD1 (5 bases). CDR1 and CDR2 (germline): MNHEY, SMNVEV (reference sequence). The CDR3 contains 11 residues. The germline V and J ends were trimmed by 10 bases and 3 bases, with 9 bases remaining between them.

The rearrangement joins TRBV12-3 or TRBV12-4 to TRBJ2-3, with D perhaps given as TRBD1 or TRBD2 (7 bases each). Trimming stripped 2 bases from V and 2 bases from J, with 26 bases between. The CDR3 sequence is 20 residues long. CDR3 coding DNA: TGTGCCAGCAGTTTATTTGGAGCGGGCAGGGGGGGGGGGACCACAGATACGCAGTATTTT. It translates to CASSLFGAGRGGGTTDTQYF.

The V gene is TRBV6-1, the J gene TRBJ2-3, with 7 bases aligning to TRBD1. The CDR3 is made up of 13 amino acids. Trimming removed 11 bases from V and 0 bases from J; junction bases left unmatched: 5. CDR1 MNHNS and CDR2 SASEGT come from the germline V gene. The CDR3 protein is CADRDSSTDTQYF. The CDR3 DNA reads as TGTGCCGACCGGGACAGCAGCACAGATACGCAGTATTTT.

The rearrangement joins TRBV20-1 to TRBJ2-7, with 7 bases that match TRBD1. Unmatched junction bases numbered 6, after V lost 5 bases and J lost 8 bases. The CDR3 is 11 residues long. Germline CDR1 DFQATT, CDR2 SNEGSKA (reference sequence). CDR3 region: CSAPTGTKQYF. The CDR3, as DNA: TGCAGTGCTCCGACAGGGACGAAGCAGTACTTC.

The sample holds a few counts of this clonotype. V and J are TRBV7-9 and TRBJ2-1; no definite D call. Per the germline V gene, CDR1 is SEHNR and CDR2 is FQNEAQ (reference sequence). The CDR3 is made up of 13 amino acids. Trimming took 5 bases from V and 8 from J, leaving 13 bases between them. CDR3 sequence (DNA): TGTGCCAGCAGCGCTCTAGTTGGAGATGAGCAGTTCTTC. This sequence encodes CASSALVGDEQFF. The variable domain in full, with the rest retrieved from reference TRBV7-9 and TRBJ2-1, is DTGVSQNPRHKITKRGQNVTFRCDPISEHNRLYWYRQTLGQGPEFLTYFQNEAQLEKSRLLSDRFSAERPKGSFSTLEIQRTEQGDSAMYLCASSALVGDEQFFGPGTRLTVL.

This clonotype occurred many times. This chain joins TRBV6-1 and TRBJ2-7; 9 nucleotides match TRBD2. There are 14 residues in the CDR3. The J segment lost 3 bases and the V segment lost 7 bases, leaving 7 bases of the junction unmatched. Germline values: CDR1 MNHNS, CDR2 SASEGT. The CDR3: CASTGGGRDYEQYF. The DNA for the CDR3 is TGTGCCAGCACCGGGGGCGGGAGGGACTACGAGCAGTACTTC.

This clonotype has a count of ten or more. This rearrangement joins TRBV2 to TRBJ2-1; 8 nucleotides align to TRBD2. The CDR3 length is 19 residues. Germline V gives CDR1 SNHLY, CDR2 FYNNEI. Trimming took 6 bases from V and 9 from J; bases not matched to a gene: 25. CDR3 amino acids: CASRRTSSGSTIGYGEQFF. The DNA of the CDR3 is TGTGCCAGCAGGAGAACTTCGAGCGGGAGTACCATCGGCTATGGTGAGCAGTTCTTC.

CDR3 nucleotide sequence: TGTGCCAGCAGCTTATACAGGGGCGATGGCTACACCTTC. Translating gives CASSLYRGDGYTF. The chain employs TRBV11-3 and TRBJ1-2; 7 bases align to TRBD1. V was pared by 2 bases and J by 6 bases, with 3 bases of the junction left unmatched. The CDR3 has 13 amino acids. CDR1 SGHNT and CDR2 YENEEA come from the germline V gene.

This clonotype came up many times. V gene TRBV10-3 combines with J gene TRBJ2-1, with a possible D match to TRBD1 (7 bases). CDR1 is ENHRY and CDR2 is SYGVKD in the germline V gene. Trimming left V 3 bases short and J 0 bases short, with 12 bases between. The CDR3 contains 16 residues. DNA of the CDR3: TGTGCCATCAGTGACCGCGGGGACAGCTCCTACAATGAGCAGTTCTTC. Translated: CAISDRGDSSYNEQFF.

This rearrangement joins TRBV19 to TRBJ2-2; D is unresolved. Germline CDR1 and CDR2: LNHDA and SQIVND (reference sequence). V lost 3 bases, J lost 0 bases, and 8 bases lay in between. CDR3 length equals 15 residues. The CDR3 region is CASSIWTANTGELFF. In nucleotides, the CDR3 is TGTGCCAGTAGTATTTGGACGGCGAACACCGGGGAGCTGTTTTTT.

The chain has TRBV7-2 and TRBJ1-5; a possible D gene is TRBD1 (5 bases). Germline CDR1 is SGHTA and CDR2 is FQGNSA. Trimming shortened V by 1 base and J by 4 bases, and 20 bases separated the two germline ends. The CDR3 is 18 amino acids. The CDR3 DNA follows: TGTGCCAGCAGCTTAGGAGGGGCGCGTTTAGCAATTAATCAGCCCCAGCATTTT. Its translation: CASSLGGARLAINQPQHF.